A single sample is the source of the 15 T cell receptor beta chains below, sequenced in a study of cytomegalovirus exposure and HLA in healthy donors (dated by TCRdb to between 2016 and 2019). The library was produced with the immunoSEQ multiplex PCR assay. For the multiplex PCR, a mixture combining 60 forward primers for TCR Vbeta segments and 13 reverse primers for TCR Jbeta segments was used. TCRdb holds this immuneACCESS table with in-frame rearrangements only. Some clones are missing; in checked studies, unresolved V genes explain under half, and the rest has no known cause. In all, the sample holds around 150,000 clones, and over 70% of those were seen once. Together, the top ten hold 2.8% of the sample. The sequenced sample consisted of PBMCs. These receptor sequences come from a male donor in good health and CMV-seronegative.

CDR3 in DNA: TGTGCCAGCAGCCTCCCGGGGGAGTGGGATACGCAGTATTTT. It specifies CASSLPGEWDTQYF. V is TRBV7-9 and J is TRBJ2-3, with a possible D match to TRBD2 (6 bases). CDR1 and CDR2 (germline): SEHNR, FQNEAQ (reference sequence). V was cut by 5 bases and J by 6 bases, with 15 bases left in between. CDR3 length equals 14 residues.

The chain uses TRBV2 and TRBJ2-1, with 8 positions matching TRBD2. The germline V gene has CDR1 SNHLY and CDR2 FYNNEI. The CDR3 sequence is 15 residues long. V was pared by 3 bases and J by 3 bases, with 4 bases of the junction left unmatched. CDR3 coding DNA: TGTGCCAGCAGTGAGGACCGGGGGGGCTACAATGAGCAGTTCTTC. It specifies CASSEDRGGYNEQFF.

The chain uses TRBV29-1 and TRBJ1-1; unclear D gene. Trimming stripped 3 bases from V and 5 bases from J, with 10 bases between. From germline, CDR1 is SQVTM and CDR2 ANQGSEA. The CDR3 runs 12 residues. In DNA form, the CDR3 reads TGCAGCGTTGATAGTACTAGGACTGAAGCTTTCTTT. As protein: CSVDSTRTEAFF.

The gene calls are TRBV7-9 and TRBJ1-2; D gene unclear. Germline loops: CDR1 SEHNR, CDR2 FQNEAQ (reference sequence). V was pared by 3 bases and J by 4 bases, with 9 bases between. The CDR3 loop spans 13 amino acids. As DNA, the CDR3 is TGTGCCAGCAGCTTCGAGAACCTCTATGGCTACACCTTC. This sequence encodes CASSFENLYGYTF. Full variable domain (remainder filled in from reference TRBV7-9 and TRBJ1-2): DTGVSQNPRHKITKRGQNVTFRCDPISEHNRLYWYRQTLGQGPEFLTYFQNEAQLEKSRLLSDRFSAERPKGSFSTLEIQRTEQGDSAMYLCASSFENLYGYTFGSGTRLTVV.

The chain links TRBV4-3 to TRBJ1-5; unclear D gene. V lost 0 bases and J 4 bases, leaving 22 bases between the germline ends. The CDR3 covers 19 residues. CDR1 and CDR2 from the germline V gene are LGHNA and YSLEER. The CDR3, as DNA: TGCGCCAGCAGCCAAGACTTTAGTGGCACAGAGCCGGTTAATCAGCCCCAGCATTTT. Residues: CASSQDFSGTEPVNQPQHF.

The CDR3 is CASSSSHRTGELFF. CDR3 coding DNA: TGTGCCAGCAGCTCCTCACACAGGACCGGGGAGCTGTTTTTT. The chain links TRBV9 to TRBJ2-2, with D possibly TRBD1 on 5 matching bases. Germline V gene lookup returns CDR1 SGDLS and CDR2 YYNGEE. V lost 4 bases and J 5 bases, leaving 12 bases between the germline ends. This CDR3 spans 14 amino acids.

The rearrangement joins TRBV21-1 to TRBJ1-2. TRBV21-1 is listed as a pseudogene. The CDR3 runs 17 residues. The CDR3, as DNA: TGTGCCAGCAGCAAATGGAGGGGTCGTCCTTCTAACTATGGCTACACCTTC. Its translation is CASSKWRGRPSNYGYTF.

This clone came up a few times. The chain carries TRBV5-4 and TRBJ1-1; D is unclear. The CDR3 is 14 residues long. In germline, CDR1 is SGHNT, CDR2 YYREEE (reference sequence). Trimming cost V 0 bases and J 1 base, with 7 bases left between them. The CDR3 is CASSLEQPNTEAFF. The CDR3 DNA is TGTGCCAGCAGCTTGGAACAGCCGAACACTGAAGCTTTCTTT.

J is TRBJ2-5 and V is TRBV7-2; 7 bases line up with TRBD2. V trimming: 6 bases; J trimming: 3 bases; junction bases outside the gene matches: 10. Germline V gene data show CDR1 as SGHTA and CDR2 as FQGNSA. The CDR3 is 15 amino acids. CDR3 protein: CASSQSGTIEETQYF. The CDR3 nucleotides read TGTGCCAGCAGTCAATCCGGGACTATAGAAGAGACCCAGTACTTC.

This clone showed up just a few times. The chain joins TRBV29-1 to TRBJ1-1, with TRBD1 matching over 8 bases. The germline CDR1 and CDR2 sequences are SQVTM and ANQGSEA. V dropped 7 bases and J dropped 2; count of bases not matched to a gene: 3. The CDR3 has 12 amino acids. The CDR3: CSGGQGNTEAFF. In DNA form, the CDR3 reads TGCAGCGGAGGACAGGGTAACACTGAAGCTTTCTTT.

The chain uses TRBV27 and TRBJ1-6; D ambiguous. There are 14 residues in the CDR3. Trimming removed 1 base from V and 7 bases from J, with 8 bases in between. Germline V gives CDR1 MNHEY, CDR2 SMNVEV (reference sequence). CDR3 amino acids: CASSLLGRNSPLHF. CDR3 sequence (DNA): TGTGCCAGCAGTTTATTGGGGAGGAATTCACCCCTCCACTTT.

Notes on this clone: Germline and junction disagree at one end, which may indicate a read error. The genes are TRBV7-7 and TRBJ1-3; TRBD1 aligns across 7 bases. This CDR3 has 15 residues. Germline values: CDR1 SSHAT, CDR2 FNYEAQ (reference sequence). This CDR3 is CASSLGQSSGNTIYF. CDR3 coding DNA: TGTGCTAGCAGCTTGGGACAGAGCTCTGGAAACACCATATATTTT.

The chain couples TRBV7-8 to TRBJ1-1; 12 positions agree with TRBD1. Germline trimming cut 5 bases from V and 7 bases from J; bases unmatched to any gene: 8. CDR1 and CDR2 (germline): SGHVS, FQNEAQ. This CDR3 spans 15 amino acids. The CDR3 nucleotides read TGTGCCAGCAGCGCGGGGGACAGGGGGCTAGATGAAGCTTTCTTT. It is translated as CASSAGDRGLDEAFF.

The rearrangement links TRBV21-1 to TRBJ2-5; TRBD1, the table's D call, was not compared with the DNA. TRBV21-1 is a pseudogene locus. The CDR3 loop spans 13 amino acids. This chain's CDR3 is CASSNSEQETQYF. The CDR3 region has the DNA TGTGCCAGCAGCAACTCAGAACAAGAGACCCAGTACTTC.

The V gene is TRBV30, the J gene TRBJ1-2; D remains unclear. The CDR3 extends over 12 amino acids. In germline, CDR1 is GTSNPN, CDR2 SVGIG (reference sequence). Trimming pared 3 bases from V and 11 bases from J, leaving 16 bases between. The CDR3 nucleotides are TGTGCCTGGAGCGAGAGTGCGAGCGGGTACACCTTC. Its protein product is CAWSESASGYTF.